Each of the 18 T cell receptor beta chains below was sequenced from the same sample in a study of T cells after yellow fever vaccination. Using its own MiXCR run on the 5' RACE reads, TCRdb lists one record per CDR3 protein. Altogether 620,000 or so distinct CDR3 sequences are present, 9% to 15% being singletons, with the ten largest covering just under 15%. Sequences were derived from PBMCs, sampled on the day of the yellow fever booster vaccination. All receptors come from a man aged 25 to 40 who received the YFV17D yellow fever vaccine.

This clonotype was detected only a few times. The chain is built from TRBV5-1 and TRBJ2-2; D is unresolved. Germline CDR1 and CDR2: SGHRS and YFSETQ. CDR3 length equals 18 residues. Trimming took off 0 bases at V and 4 bases at J, with 19 bases between the two ends. As DNA, the CDR3 is TGCGCCAGCAGCTTGGGTTTAGTGACCACGTTTTCCACCGGGGAGCTGTTTTTT. Protein product: CASSLGLVTTFSTGELFF.

This clonotype came up a few times. The rearrangement links TRBV2 to TRBJ1-6, with D unclear. This CDR3 comprises 15 residues. Trimming shortened V by 3 bases and J by 9 bases, and 15 bases separated the two germline ends. Germline lookup yields CDR1 SNHLY and CDR2 FYNNEI. CDR3 DNA: TGTGCCAGCAGTGATGGACCGTTGCTTAGTTCACCCCTCCACTTT. It encodes CASSDGPLLSSPLHF.

This clonotype was recorded a few times. This chain uses TRBV28 with TRBJ1-1; 8 nucleotides line up with TRBD1. The CDR3 has 14 amino acids. Germline V CDR1 and CDR2: MDHEN, SYDVKM. Trimming cost V 7 bases and J 7 bases; bases outside gene matches: 11. CDR3 coding DNA: TGTGCCAGCACCATGACAGGGGCCCACCGTGAAGCTTTCTTT. Encoded protein: CASTMTGAHREAFF.

This clonotype was found a few times. The chain combines TRBV7-9 with TRBJ2-4; 9 bases are shared with TRBD2. The CDR3 has 16 amino acids. V dropped 6 bases and J dropped 0; count of bases not matched to a gene: 6. Germline values: CDR1 SEHNR, CDR2 FQNEAQ (reference sequence). In DNA, the CDR3 is TGTGCCAGCAGTCCTATAGCGGGGGTAGCCAAAAACATTCAGTACTTC. Amino acids: CASSPIAGVAKNIQYF.

This clonotype turned up a few times. The V gene is TRBV30, the J gene TRBJ2-1; 9 bases agree with TRBD2. Trimming took 6 bases from V and 2 from J; bases not matched to a gene: 14. The CDR3 consists of 17 residues. Germline V CDR1 and CDR2: GTSNPN, SVGIG (reference sequence). The CDR3 is CACPRQTGLAAYNEQFF. The CDR3 nucleotides read TGTGCCTGCCCTAGACAAACGGGACTAGCAGCCTACAATGAGCAGTTCTTC.

The chain joins TRBV12-5 to TRBJ2-5, with 14 bases fitting TRBD2. There are 18 residues in the CDR3. V shed 7 bases and J 1 base; nucleotides not matched to a gene: 11. Germline assignment: CDR1 LGHNT and CDR2 FRNRAP. In nucleotides, the CDR3 is TGTGCTAGTGATCACGGGACTAGCGGGGGACGTCCCCAAGAGACCCAGTACTTC. Translated, it gives CASDHGTSGGRPQETQYF. Based on the CDR3 plus reference TRBV12-5 and TRBJ2-5, the full variable domain is DARVTQTPRHKVTEMGQEVTMRCQPILGHNTVFWYRQTMMQGLELLAYFRNRAPLDDSGMPKDRFSAEMPDATLATLKIQPSEPRDSAVYFCASDHGTSGGRPQETQYFGPGTRLLVL.

This clonotype was detected a few times. The chain carries TRBV12-3 or TRBV12-4 and TRBJ2-3, with a weak D call TRBD1 (5 bases). With 4 bases removed from V and 5 bases from J, the gap between germline ends came to 13 bases. There are 14 residues in the CDR3. This CDR3 is CASSWGSGKDTQYF. For the CDR3, the DNA is TGTGCCAGCAGTTGGGGATCAGGGAAAGATACGCAGTATTTT.

The chain combines TRBV27 with TRBJ2-6; 7 positions match TRBD1. V shed 8 bases and J 1 base; nucleotides not matched to a gene: 2. This CDR3 spans 14 amino acids. CDR1 and CDR2 from the germline V gene are MNHEY and SMNVEV (reference sequence). The CDR3 reads CASGDRSGANVLTF. In nucleotides, the CDR3 is TGTGCCAGCGGGGACAGATCTGGGGCCAACGTCCTGACTTTC.

With regard to this clonotype: A read error may produce the germline difference seen at one junction end. The chain combines TRBV5-1 with TRBJ2-7, with D perhaps matching TRBD1 (6 bases). Germline V gene sequence: CDR1 SGHRS, CDR2 YFSETQ. CDR3 length: 15 amino acids. The CDR3 sequence is CPSSTTGTPSYEQYF. For the CDR3, the DNA is TGCCCCAGCAGCACCACCGGGACACCCTCCTACGAGCAGTACTTC.

CDR3 sequence: CASSLDADTWGTYEQYF. The CDR3 region has the DNA TGCGCCAGCAGCTTGGATGCCGACACTTGGGGAACCTACGAGCAGTACTTC. The chain carries TRBV5-1 and TRBJ2-7; D call uncertain. Germline V lookup: CDR1 SGHRS, CDR2 YFSETQ. CDR3 length equals 17 residues. V gave up 0 bases and J gave up 2 bases, with 18 bases separating them. Full variable domain (outside the CDR3, taken from reference TRBV5-1 and TRBJ2-7): KAGVTQTPRYLIKTRGQQVTLSCSPISGHRSVSWYQQTPGQGLQFLFEYFSETQRNKGNFPGRFSGRQFSNSRSEMNVSTLELGDSALYLCASSLDADTWGTYEQYFGPGTRLTVT.

This sequence joins TRBV5-6 and TRBJ2-1; D tentatively fits TRBD1 or TRBD2 (7 bases each). This CDR3 contains 15 residues. Germline assignment: CDR1 SGHDT and CDR2 YYEEEE. Trimming pared 5 bases from V and 8 bases from J, leaving 20 bases between. DNA of the CDR3: TGTGCCAGCAGTTCCCCAGGGGGGGTCGTCCATGAGCAGTTCTTC. Encoded protein: CASSSPGGVVHEQFF. Drawing the rest from reference TRBV5-6 and TRBJ2-1, the complete variable domain is DAGVTQSPTHLIKTRGQQVTLRCSPKSGHDTVSWYQQALGQGPQFIFQYYEEEERQRGNFPDRFSGHQFPNYSSELNVNALLLGDSALYLCASSSPGGVVHEQFFGPGTRLTVL.

A few counts support this clonotype. This chain joins TRBV19 and TRBJ2-7; D is unclear. The germline V and J ends were trimmed by 9 bases and 2 bases, with 17 bases remaining between them. CDR3 length: 14 amino acids. Germline lookup yields CDR1 LNHDA and CDR2 SQIVND (reference sequence). The CDR3 DNA sequence: TGTGCCAGCCAGTCCGTCGGCAGTACCTACGAGCAGTACTTC. Its translation is CASQSVGSTYEQYF.

This chain connects TRBV7-9 to TRBJ2-7, with 8 bases that match TRBD2. Germline V gene data show CDR1 as SEHNR and CDR2 as FQNEAQ (reference sequence). This CDR3 has 15 residues. V shed 5 bases and J 1 base; nucleotides not matched to a gene: 7. The CDR3 DNA reads TGTGCCAGCAGCCCGAGCGGGAGTGGGTCCTACGAGCAGTACTTC. Translation: CASSPSGSGSYEQYF.

The chain recombines TRBV6-1 with TRBJ2-1; no firm D call. CDR3 size: 13 residues. Germline lookup yields CDR1 MNHNS and CDR2 SASEGT. V was trimmed by 7 bases and J by 4 bases, leaving 11 bases between them. The CDR3 here is CASTLGWYNEQFF. The CDR3 DNA follows: TGTGCCAGCACCTTGGGGTGGTACAATGAGCAGTTCTTC.

This clonotype was seen a few times. This chain joins TRBV3-1 and TRBJ2-1; 9 positions agree with TRBD2. The germline V gene has CDR1 LGHDT and CDR2 YNNKEL (reference sequence). V lost 3 bases to trimming and J lost 2 bases; unmatched junction nucleotides: 5. The CDR3 runs to 16 residues. The CDR3 protein is CASSHSGGRAYNEQFF. CDR3 sequence (DNA): TGTGCCAGCAGCCATTCGGGCGGGAGGGCCTACAATGAGCAGTTCTTC.

The gene calls are TRBV3-1 and TRBJ2-7, with 8 bases identical to TRBD1. V trimming: 2 bases; J trimming: 5 bases; junction bases outside the gene matches: 8. This CDR3 region has 15 residues. Germline assignment: CDR1 LGHDT and CDR2 YNNKEL (reference sequence). The DNA of the CDR3 is TGTGCCAGCAGCCAATTTGACAGGGGACCCCACGAGCAGTACTTC. It specifies CASSQFDRGPHEQYF.

This chain connects TRBV2 to TRBJ1-6; D remains ambiguous. The CDR3 has 11 residues. Germline-derived CDR1 and CDR2 are SNHLY and FYNNEI. Trimming removed 5 bases at V and 9 bases at J, with 5 bases between. The CDR3 nucleotides are TGTGCCAGCAGTAATGTTTCACCCCTCCACTTT. Translated: CASSNVSPLHF. The whole variable domain, remainder taken from reference TRBV2 and TRBJ1-6, is EPEVTQTPSHQVTQMGQEVILRCVPISNHLYFYWYRQILGQKVEFLVSFYNNEISEKSEIFDDQFSVERPDGSNFTLKIRSTKLEDSAMYFCASSNVSPLHFGNGTRLTVT.

V is TRBV4-2 and J is TRBJ2-3; TRBD2 agrees at 12 bases. The V gene end was trimmed by 3 bases and the J gene end by 3 bases; junction bases not matched to a gene: 10. The CDR3 runs to 18 residues. Germline values: CDR1 LGHNA, CDR2 YNFKEQ. This CDR3 is CASSQERLAGVGTDTQYF. CDR3 sequence (DNA): TGTGCCAGCAGCCAGGAGAGACTAGCGGGAGTGGGTACAGATACGCAGTATTTT.